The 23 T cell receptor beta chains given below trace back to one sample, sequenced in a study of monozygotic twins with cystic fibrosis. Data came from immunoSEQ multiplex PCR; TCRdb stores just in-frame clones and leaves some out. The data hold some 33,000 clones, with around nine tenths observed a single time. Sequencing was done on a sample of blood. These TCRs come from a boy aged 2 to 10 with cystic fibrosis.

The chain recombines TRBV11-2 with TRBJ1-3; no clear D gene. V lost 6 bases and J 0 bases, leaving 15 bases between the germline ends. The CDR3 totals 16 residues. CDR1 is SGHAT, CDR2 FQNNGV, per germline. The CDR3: CASRPLQTLSGNTIYF. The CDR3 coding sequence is TGTGCCAGCAGACCTCTACAGACTCTCTCTGGAAACACCATATATTTT. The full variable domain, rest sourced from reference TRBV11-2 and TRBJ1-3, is EAGVAQSPRYKIIEKRQSVAFWCNPISGHATLYWYQQILGQGPKLLIQFQNNGVVDDSQLPKDRFSAERLKGVDSTLKIQPAKLEDSAVYLCASRPLQTLSGNTIYFGEGSWLTVV.

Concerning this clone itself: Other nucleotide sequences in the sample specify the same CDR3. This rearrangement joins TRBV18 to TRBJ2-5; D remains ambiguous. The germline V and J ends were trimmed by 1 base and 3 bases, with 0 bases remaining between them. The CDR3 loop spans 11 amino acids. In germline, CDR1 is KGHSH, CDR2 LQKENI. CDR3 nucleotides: TGTGCCAGCTCACCACAAGAGACCCAGTACTTC. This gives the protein CASSPQETQYF.

CDR3 DNA sequence: TGTGCCAGCAGTCGGACGGGACTGCTCAAGACCCAGTACTTC. Amino acid sequence: CASSRTGLLKTQYF. The chain couples TRBV5-6 to TRBJ2-5; possible D gene TRBD2, 6 bases. Trimming took off 5 bases at V and 6 bases at J, with 17 bases between the two ends. Germline V gene lookup returns CDR1 SGHDT and CDR2 YYEEEE. This CDR3 is 14 amino acids long.

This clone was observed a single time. Written as DNA, the CDR3 is TGTGCCAGCAGCCAACAACCGACAGGGTGGGCCACCGGGGAGCTGTTTTTT. This sequence encodes CASSQQPTGWATGELFF. V and J are TRBV4-2 and TRBJ2-2, with 7 bases fitting TRBD1. Germline V gene data show CDR1 as LGHNA and CDR2 as YNFKEQ. This CDR3 region has 17 residues. With V trimmed by 2 bases and J by 4 bases, 10 bases remained unmatched.

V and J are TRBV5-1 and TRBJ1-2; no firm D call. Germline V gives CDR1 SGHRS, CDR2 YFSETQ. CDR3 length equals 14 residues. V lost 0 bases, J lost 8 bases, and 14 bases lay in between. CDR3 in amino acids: CASSLEGGQDGYTF. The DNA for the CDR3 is TGCGCCAGCAGCTTGGAGGGAGGGCAGGACGGCTACACCTTC. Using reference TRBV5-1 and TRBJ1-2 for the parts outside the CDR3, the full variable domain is KAGVTQTPRYLIKTRGQQVTLSCSPISGHRSVSWYQQTPGQGLQFLFEYFSETQRNKGNFPGRFSGRQFSNSRSEMNVSTLELGDSALYLCASSLEGGQDGYTFGSGTRLTVV.

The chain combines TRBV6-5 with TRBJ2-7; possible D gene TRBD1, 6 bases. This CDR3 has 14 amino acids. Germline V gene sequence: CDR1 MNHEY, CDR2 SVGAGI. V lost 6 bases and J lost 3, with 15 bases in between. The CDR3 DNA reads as TGTGCCAGCAGCCTCTTGGGGGCCGGCTACGAGCAGTACTTC. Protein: CASSLLGAGYEQYF.

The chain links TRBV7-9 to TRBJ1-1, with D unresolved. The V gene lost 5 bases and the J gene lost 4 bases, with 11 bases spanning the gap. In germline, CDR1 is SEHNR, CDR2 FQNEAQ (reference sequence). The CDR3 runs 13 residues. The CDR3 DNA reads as TGTGCCAGCAGCCCCCGGGGTAGCACTGAAGCTTTCTTT. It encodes CASSPRGSTEAFF.

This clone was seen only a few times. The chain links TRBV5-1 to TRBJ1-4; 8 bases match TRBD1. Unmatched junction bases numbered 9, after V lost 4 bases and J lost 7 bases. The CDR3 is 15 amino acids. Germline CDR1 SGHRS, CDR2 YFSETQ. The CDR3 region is CASSSQGALAEKLFF. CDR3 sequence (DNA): TGCGCCAGCAGCAGCCAGGGGGCATTGGCTGAAAAACTGTTTTTT.

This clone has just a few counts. CDR3 protein: CASSFVGGYNQPQHF. Written as DNA, the CDR3 is TGTGCCAGCAGTTTTGTAGGAGGTTACAATCAGCCCCAGCATTTT. This chain joins TRBV27 and TRBJ1-5; D gene ambiguous. Germline CDR1 is MNHEY and CDR2 is SMNVEV (reference sequence). The V end lost 3 bases, the J end lost 3 bases, and 12 bases lay between the germline ends. The CDR3 spans 15 residues.

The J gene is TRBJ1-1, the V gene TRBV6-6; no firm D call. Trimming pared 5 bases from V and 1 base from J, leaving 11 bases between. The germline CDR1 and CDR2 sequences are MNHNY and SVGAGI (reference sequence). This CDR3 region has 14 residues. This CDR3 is CASSALLRNTEAFF. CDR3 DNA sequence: TGTGCCAGCAGTGCTTTATTGCGGAACACTGAAGCTTTCTTT.

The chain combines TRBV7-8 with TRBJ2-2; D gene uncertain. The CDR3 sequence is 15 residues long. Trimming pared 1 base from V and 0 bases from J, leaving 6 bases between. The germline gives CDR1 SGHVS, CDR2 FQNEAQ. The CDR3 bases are TGTGCCAGCAGCTTAGTTTCAGCGAACACCGGGGAGCTGTTTTTT. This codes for CASSLVSANTGELFF.

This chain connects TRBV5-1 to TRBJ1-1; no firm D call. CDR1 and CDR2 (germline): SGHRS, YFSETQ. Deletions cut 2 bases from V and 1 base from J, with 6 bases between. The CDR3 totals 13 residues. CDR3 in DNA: TGCGCCAGCAGCTTCAAGGGGAACACTGAAGCTTTCTTT. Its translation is CASSFKGNTEAFF.

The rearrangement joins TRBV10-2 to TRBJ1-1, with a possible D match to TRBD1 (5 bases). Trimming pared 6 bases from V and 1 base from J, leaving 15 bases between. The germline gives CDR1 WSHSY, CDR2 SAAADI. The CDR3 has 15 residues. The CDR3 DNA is TGCGCCAGCAGACCATCCCGGGACGGGAACACTGAAGCTTTCTTT. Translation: CASRPSRDGNTEAFF.

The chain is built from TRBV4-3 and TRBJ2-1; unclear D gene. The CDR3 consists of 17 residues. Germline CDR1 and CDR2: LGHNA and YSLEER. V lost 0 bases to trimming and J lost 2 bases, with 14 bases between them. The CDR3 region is CASSQERASPPYNEQFF. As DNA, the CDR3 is TGCGCCAGCAGCCAAGAAAGGGCCTCCCCCCCCTACAATGAGCAGTTCTTC.

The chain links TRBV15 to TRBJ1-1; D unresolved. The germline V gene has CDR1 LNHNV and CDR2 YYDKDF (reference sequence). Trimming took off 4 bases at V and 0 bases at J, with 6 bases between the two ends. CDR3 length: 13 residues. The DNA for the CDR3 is TGTGCCACCAGCACTCAGATGAACACTGAAGCTTTCTTT. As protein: CATSTQMNTEAFF.

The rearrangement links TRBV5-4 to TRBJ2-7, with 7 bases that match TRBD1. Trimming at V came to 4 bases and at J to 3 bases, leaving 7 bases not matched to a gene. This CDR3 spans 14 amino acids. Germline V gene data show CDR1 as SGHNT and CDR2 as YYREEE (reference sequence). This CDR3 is CASSTGTDYYEQYF. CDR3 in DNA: TGTGCCAGCAGCACCGGGACAGATTACTACGAGCAGTACTTC.

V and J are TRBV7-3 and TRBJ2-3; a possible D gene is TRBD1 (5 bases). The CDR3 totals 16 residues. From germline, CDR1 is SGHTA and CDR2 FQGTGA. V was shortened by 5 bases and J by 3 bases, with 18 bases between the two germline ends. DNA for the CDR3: TGTGCCAGCAGCCTAAGGGGCGCAGGTGGGACAGATACGCAGTATTTT. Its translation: CASSLRGAGGTDTQYF.

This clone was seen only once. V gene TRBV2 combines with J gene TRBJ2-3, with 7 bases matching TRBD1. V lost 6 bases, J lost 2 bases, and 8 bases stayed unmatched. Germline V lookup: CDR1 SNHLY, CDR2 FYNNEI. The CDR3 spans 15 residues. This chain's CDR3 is CASRDLTGSTDTQYF. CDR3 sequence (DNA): TGTGCCAGCAGAGACCTGACAGGGTCCACAGATACGCAGTATTTT. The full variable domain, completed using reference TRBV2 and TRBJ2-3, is EPEVTQTPSHQVTQMGQEVILRCVPISNHLYFYWYRQILGQKVEFLVSFYNNEISEKSEIFDDQFSVERPDGSNFTLKIRSTKLEDSAMYFCASRDLTGSTDTQYFGPGTRLTVL.

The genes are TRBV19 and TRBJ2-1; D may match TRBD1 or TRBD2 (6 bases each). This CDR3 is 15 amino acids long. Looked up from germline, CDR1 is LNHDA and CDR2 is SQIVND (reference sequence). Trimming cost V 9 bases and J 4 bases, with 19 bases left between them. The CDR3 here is CASRGHRDWYNEQFF. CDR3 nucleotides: TGTGCCAGCCGGGGACATCGGGACTGGTACAATGAGCAGTTCTTC.

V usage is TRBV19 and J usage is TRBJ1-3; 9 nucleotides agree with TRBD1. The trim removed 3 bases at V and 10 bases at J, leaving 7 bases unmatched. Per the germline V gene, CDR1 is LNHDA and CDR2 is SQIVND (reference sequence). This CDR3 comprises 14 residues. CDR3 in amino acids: CASSIQQGARTIYF. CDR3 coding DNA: TGTGCCAGTAGTATCCAACAGGGGGCTAGGACCATATATTTT.

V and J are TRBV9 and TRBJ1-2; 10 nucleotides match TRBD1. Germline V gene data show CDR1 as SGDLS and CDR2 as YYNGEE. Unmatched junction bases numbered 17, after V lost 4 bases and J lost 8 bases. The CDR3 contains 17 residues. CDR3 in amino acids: CASSPTRPGTGAGGYTF. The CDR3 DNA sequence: TGTGCCAGCAGCCCTACACGTCCCGGGACAGGGGCGGGGGGCTACACCTTC.

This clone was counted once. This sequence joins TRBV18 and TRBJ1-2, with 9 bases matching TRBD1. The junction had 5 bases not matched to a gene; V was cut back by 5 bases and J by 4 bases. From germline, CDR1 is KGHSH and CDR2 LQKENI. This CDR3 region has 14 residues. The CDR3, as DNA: TGTGCCAGCTCATCGGGACAGGGAACCTATGGCTACACCTTC. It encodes CASSSGQGTYGYTF.

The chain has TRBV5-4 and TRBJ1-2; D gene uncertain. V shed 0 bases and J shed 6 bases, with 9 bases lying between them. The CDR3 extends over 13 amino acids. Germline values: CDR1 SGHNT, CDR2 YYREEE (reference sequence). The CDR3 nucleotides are TGTGCCAGCAGCTTGGACGGACGACATGGCTACACCTTC. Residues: CASSLDGRHGYTF.